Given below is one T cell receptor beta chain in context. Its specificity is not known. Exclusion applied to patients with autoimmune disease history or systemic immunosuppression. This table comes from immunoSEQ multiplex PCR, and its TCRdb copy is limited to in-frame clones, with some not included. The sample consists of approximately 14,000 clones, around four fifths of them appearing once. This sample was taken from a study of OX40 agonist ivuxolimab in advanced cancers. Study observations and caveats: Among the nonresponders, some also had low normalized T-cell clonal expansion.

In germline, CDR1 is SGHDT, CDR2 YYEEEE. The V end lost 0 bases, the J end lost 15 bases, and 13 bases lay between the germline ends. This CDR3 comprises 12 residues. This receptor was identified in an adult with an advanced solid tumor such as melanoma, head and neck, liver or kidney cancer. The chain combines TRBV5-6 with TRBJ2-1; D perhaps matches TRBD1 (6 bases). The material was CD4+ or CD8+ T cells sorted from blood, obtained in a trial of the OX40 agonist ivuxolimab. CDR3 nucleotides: TGTGCCAGCAGCTTGGTGCAGGGGCCGAGGTTCTTC. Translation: CASSLVQGPRFF.